These 30 T cell receptor beta chains originate from one sample sequenced in a study of cytomegalovirus exposure and HLA in healthy donors. Primers for the PCR totalled 60 Vbeta and 13 Jbeta. Assay: immunoSEQ multiplex PCR; the TCRdb copy retains only in-frame clones and omits some. Among about 86,000 clones listed, just over 70% were seen once. Sample: PBMCs. The source is a man in his 60s in good health and CMV-seronegative.

J is TRBJ1-5 and V is TRBV10-2; tentative D call: TRBD1 (6 bases). Looked up from germline, CDR1 is WSHSY and CDR2 is SAAADI. The CDR3 length is 14 residues. V dropped 4 bases and J dropped 5 bases, with 12 bases sitting between them. CDR3 loop: CASSVAGDYQPQHF. DNA of the CDR3: TGCGCCAGCAGTGTTGCAGGGGATTATCAGCCCCAGCATTTT.

The J gene is TRBJ2-4, the V gene TRBV11-2; 13 bases line up with TRBD2. Germline-derived CDR1 and CDR2 are SGHAT and FQNNGV. Germline trimming cut 0 bases from V and 5 bases from J; bases unmatched to any gene: 10. The CDR3 loop spans 19 amino acids. The CDR3 sequence is CASSLDGLAGVPSQNIQYF. In nucleotides, the CDR3 is TGTGCCAGCAGCTTAGACGGACTAGCGGGGGTCCCTTCCCAAAACATTCAGTACTTC.

V is TRBV11-3 and J is TRBJ2-1, with TRBD2 as a possible D gene (6 bases). The V end lost 4 bases, the J end lost 3 bases, and 16 bases lay between the germline ends. This CDR3 is 16 amino acids long. The germline V gene has CDR1 SGHNT and CDR2 YENEEA. The CDR3 DNA sequence: TGTGCCAGCAGCTCCCCCCGGGAGAAGCTCTACAATGAGCAGTTCTTC. It specifies CASSSPREKLYNEQFF.

The chain is built from TRBV11-2 and TRBJ1-1; no clear D gene. Trimming shortened V by 5 bases and J by 0 bases, and 13 bases separated the two germline ends. CDR1 is SGHAT, CDR2 FQNNGV, per germline. The CDR3 extends over 15 amino acids. CDR3 loop: CASSPPRVVNTEAFF. CDR3 sequence (DNA): TGTGCCAGCAGCCCCCCTAGAGTGGTGAACACTGAAGCTTTCTTT.

This clone was detected a few times. The CDR3 nucleotides are TGTGCCAGCAGTTTAAACAGGGATGAAAAACTGTTTTTT. It encodes CASSLNRDEKLFF. The J gene is TRBJ1-4, the V gene TRBV28; weak D call: TRBD1 (6 bases). CDR3 length: 13 amino acids. V was shortened by 2 bases and J by 6 bases, with 7 bases between the two germline ends. Germline loops: CDR1 MDHEN, CDR2 SYDVKM.

This rearrangement joins TRBV6-6 to TRBJ2-3, with a weak D call TRBD1 (5 bases). The V end was cut by 6 bases, the J end by 2 bases, with 18 bases between. Germline V gene data show CDR1 as MNHNY and CDR2 as SVGAGI (reference sequence). The CDR3 extends over 16 amino acids. The CDR3 region has the DNA TGTGCCAGCAGCTGGGCCAGGGAAGACCTCACAGATACGCAGTATTTT. Translation: CASSWAREDLTDTQYF.

This clone was counted a single time. The chain carries TRBV19 and TRBJ1-4; 10 bases agree with TRBD1. Germline trimming cut 6 bases from V and 5 bases from J; bases unmatched to any gene: 3. This CDR3 is built from 14 residues. Germline CDR1 is LNHDA and CDR2 is SQIVND (reference sequence). The CDR3 DNA reads TGTGCCAGTAGCCGGACAGGGGGAAATGAAAAACTGTTTTTT. Translating it yields CASSRTGGNEKLFF.

This clone was counted only a few times. The chain is built from TRBV19 and TRBJ1-6; D unresolved. V lost 7 bases and J lost 0, with 10 bases in between. Germline CDR1 and CDR2: LNHDA and SQIVND (reference sequence). The CDR3 is made up of 15 amino acids. As DNA, the CDR3 is TGTGCCAGTAATTTGGGGAGCTCCTATAATTCACCCCTCCACTTT. Translating gives CASNLGSSYNSPLHF.

The chain couples TRBV19 to TRBJ2-2; 9 bases match TRBD1. The J segment lost 3 bases and the V segment lost 1 base, leaving 0 bases of the junction unmatched. Germline V gene lookup returns CDR1 LNHDA and CDR2 SQIVND (reference sequence). CDR3 length: 15 amino acids. The CDR3 nucleotides are TGTGCCAGTAGTATAGGGGACAGGGACACCGGGGAGCTGTTTTTT. It codes for CASSIGDRDTGELFF.

The CDR3: CASRQTQGTQYF. In DNA, the CDR3 is TGTGCCAGCAGACAGACTCAGGGTACCCAGTACTTC. V gene TRBV27 combines with J gene TRBJ2-5; TRBD1 might be the D (5 bases). CDR3 size: 12 residues. The V gene's germline CDR1 is MNHEY and CDR2 SMNVEV (reference sequence). V dropped 6 bases and J dropped 8 bases, with 13 bases sitting between them.

Remarks on this clone: The sample holds other DNA sequences that translate to the same CDR3. The chain carries TRBV29-1 and TRBJ1-1; 10 positions agree with TRBD1. Losses at the gene ends were 7 bases for V and 3 bases for J; bases not matched to a gene: 5. The CDR3 totals 13 residues. Germline V gene data show CDR1 as SQVTM and CDR2 as ANQGSEA. CDR3 sequence reads: CSGQGARDTEAFF. CDR3 nucleotides: TGCAGCGGACAGGGGGCTCGGGACACTGAAGCTTTCTTT.

The chain has TRBV11-2 and TRBJ2-7, with TRBD2 matching over 7 bases. The germline gives CDR1 SGHAT, CDR2 FQNNGV. The CDR3 has 14 residues. V gave up 2 bases and J gave up 6 bases; unmatched junction bases: 7. CDR3 sequence reads: CASSLSGPGGEQYF. The CDR3 nucleotides read TGTGCCAGCAGCTTAAGCGGCCCGGGGGGCGAGCAGTACTTC.

The rearrangement uses TRBV7-8 and TRBJ2-7; maybe TRBD2 (6 bases). The germline gives CDR1 SGHVS, CDR2 FQNEAQ. V gave up 8 bases and J gave up 2 bases, with 16 bases separating them. CDR3 length equals 14 residues. The CDR3 reads CASGVLGGAYEQYF. Here the CDR3 DNA reads TGTGCCAGCGGGGTACTGGGGGGAGCCTACGAGCAGTACTTC.

V usage is TRBV7-2 and J usage is TRBJ2-2; a possible D gene is TRBD1 (7 bases). The CDR3 runs 15 residues. Germline V CDR1 and CDR2: SGHTA, FQGNSA. Trimming cost V 2 bases and J 4 bases, with 11 bases left between them. For the CDR3, the DNA is TGTGCCAGCAGCTTAATGCAGGGGGGCACCGGGGAGCTGTTTTTT. It codes for CASSLMQGGTGELFF. The full variable domain, rest sourced from reference TRBV7-2 and TRBJ2-2, is GAGVSQSPSNKVTEKGKDVELRCDPISGHTALYWYRQSLGQGLEFLIYFQGNSAPDKSGLPSDRFSAERTGGSVSTLTIQRTQQEDSAVYLCASSLMQGGTGELFFGEGSRLTVL.

The chain couples TRBV5-1 to TRBJ2-5; TRBD1 agrees at 8 bases. The CDR3 is made up of 15 amino acids. Trimming removed 3 bases from V and 5 bases from J; junction bases left unmatched: 9. The germline CDR1 and CDR2 sequences are SGHRS and YFSETQ. The CDR3 nucleotides read TGCGCCAGCAGCTCAGGGGGCGCGTTTGTGGAGACCCAGTACTTC. The encoded protein is CASSSGGAFVETQYF.

This chain uses TRBV6-6 with TRBJ2-1; TRBD2 matches 8 bases. The length of the CDR3 is 15 residues. Looked up from germline, CDR1 is MNHNY and CDR2 is SVGAGI (reference sequence). V shed 6 bases and J 5 bases; nucleotides not matched to a gene: 9. The chain's CDR3 is CASRVRQRGHNEQFF. Written as DNA, the CDR3 is TGTGCCAGCAGAGTCAGGCAGCGGGGGCACAATGAGCAGTTCTTC.

The chain combines TRBV27 with TRBJ2-7; 9 bases are a match to TRBD1. The CDR3 contains 15 residues. V shed 5 bases and J 3 bases; nucleotides not matched to a gene: 8. CDR1 and CDR2 (germline): MNHEY, SMNVEV (reference sequence). CDR3 protein: CASSVTGTGIYEQYF. CDR3 sequence (DNA): TGTGCCAGCAGTGTAACCGGGACAGGGATCTACGAGCAGTACTTC.

The chain combines TRBV6-1 with TRBJ1-2; D is uncertain. Trimming cost V 8 bases and J 5 bases, with 12 bases left between them. CDR1 is MNHNS and CDR2 is SASEGT in the germline V gene. The CDR3 sequence is 12 residues long. The CDR3 DNA reads as TGTGCCAGCCTAGACGAGAAATATGGCTACACCTTC. Translation: CASLDEKYGYTF.

V and J are TRBV19 and TRBJ1-5; D is uncertain. The CDR3 is 13 residues long. Germline-derived CDR1 and CDR2 are LNHDA and SQIVND (reference sequence). V lost 8 bases, J lost 2 bases, and 10 bases lay in between. This CDR3 is CASGYSGNQPQHF. CDR3 DNA sequence: TGTGCCAGTGGTTATTCGGGCAATCAGCCCCAGCATTTT.

J is TRBJ1-2 and V is TRBV7-9, with 9 bases matching TRBD1. CDR1 is SEHNR, CDR2 FQNEAQ, per germline (reference sequence). This CDR3 comprises 12 residues. V trimming: 6 bases; J trimming: 8 bases; junction bases outside the gene matches: 4. The CDR3 nucleotides are TGTGCCAGCAGGGGGACAGGGCAAGGCTACACCTTC. Its translation: CASRGTGQGYTF. Full variable domain (remainder filled in from reference TRBV7-9 and TRBJ1-2): DTGVSQNPRHKITKRGQNVTFRCDPISEHNRLYWYRQTLGQGPEFLTYFQNEAQLEKSRLLSDRFSAERPKGSFSTLEIQRTEQGDSAMYLCASRGTGQGYTFGSGTRLTVV.

In DNA form, the CDR3 reads TGTGCCAGCAGTTCATTAGCGGGAGGTTTGCATGAGCAGTTCTTC. Amino acid sequence: CASSSLAGGLHEQFF. The V call is TRBV28, the J call TRBJ2-1; 10 bases align to TRBD2. The CDR3 spans 15 residues. Trimming at V came to 4 bases and at J to 8 bases, leaving 8 bases not matched to a gene. The germline gives CDR1 MDHEN, CDR2 SYDVKM.

The chain employs TRBV23-1 and TRBJ2-5; 12 nucleotides match TRBD2. TRBV23-1 has ORF status, its function being uncertain. The CDR3 is 19 amino acids. The trim removed 2 bases at V and 1 base at J, leaving 11 bases unmatched. The CDR3 here is CASSQPSSGRAGFQETQYF. The CDR3 nucleotides are TGCGCCAGCAGTCAACCTTCTAGCGGGAGGGCCGGTTTCCAAGAGACCCAGTACTTC.

The J gene is TRBJ2-7, the V gene TRBV27, with TRBD1 matching 9 bases. Unmatched junction bases numbered 7, after V lost 6 bases and J lost 1 base. CDR1 and CDR2 from the germline V gene are MNHEY and SMNVEV (reference sequence). The CDR3 is 15 amino acids. CDR3 in amino acids: CASRGPGTGSYEQYF. Written as DNA, the CDR3 is TGTGCCAGCAGAGGTCCCGGGACAGGGTCCTACGAGCAGTACTTC.

This chain links TRBV19 with TRBJ2-5; TRBD1 matches 10 bases. V was pared by 4 bases and J by 5 bases, with 7 bases of the junction left unmatched. Germline V gives CDR1 LNHDA, CDR2 SQIVND (reference sequence). The CDR3 is made up of 15 amino acids. The CDR3 spells CASSKASDRGETQYF. The CDR3 DNA reads TGTGCCAGTAGTAAGGCCTCGGACAGGGGGGAGACCCAGTACTTC.

V is TRBV5-4 and J is TRBJ1-3; the match to TRBD1 covers 8 bases. V was clipped by 2 bases and J by 4 bases; unmatched bases: 2. This CDR3 is built from 14 residues. From germline, CDR1 is SGHNT and CDR2 YYREEE (reference sequence). The CDR3 sequence: CASSFGDRGNTIYF. Written as DNA, the CDR3 is TGTGCCAGCAGCTTTGGGGACAGGGGAAACACCATATATTTT.

The chain carries TRBV7-2 and TRBJ2-7, with 7 positions matching TRBD2. CDR3 size: 16 residues. V lost 2 bases to trimming and J lost 5 bases; unmatched junction nucleotides: 12. The germline CDR1 and CDR2 sequences are SGHTA and FQGNSA. CDR3 nucleotide sequence: TGTGCCAGCAGCTTAATTCCTAGCGGACGGTGGGACGAGCAGTACTTC. It is translated as CASSLIPSGRWDEQYF.

The chain combines TRBV4-3 with TRBJ1-2; 7 nucleotides align to TRBD1. V lost 0 bases to trimming and J lost 5 bases; unmatched junction nucleotides: 6. CDR1 is LGHNA, CDR2 YSLEER, per germline. This CDR3 spans 15 amino acids. CDR3 amino acids: CASSQDPARGYGYTF. The DNA of the CDR3 is TGCGCCAGCAGCCAAGATCCTGCCAGGGGGTATGGCTACACCTTC.

The chain links TRBV29-1 to TRBJ1-2; 7 nucleotides match TRBD1. Per the germline V gene, CDR1 is SQVTM and CDR2 is ANQGSEA. J lost 6 bases, V lost 4 bases, and 11 bases had no gene match. This CDR3 comprises 14 residues. In DNA, the CDR3 is TGCAGCGTTGGGGGGGACAGCCGGACAGATGGCTACACCTTC. Its protein product is CSVGGDSRTDGYTF.

The gene calls are TRBV28 and TRBJ1-1; the D is unclear. Germline loops: CDR1 MDHEN, CDR2 SYDVKM. The length of the CDR3 is 15 residues. V was cut by 3 bases and J by 1 base, with 12 bases left in between. The CDR3 is CASSLGASQNTEAFF. CDR3 sequence (DNA): TGTGCCAGCAGTTTGGGCGCCAGTCAGAACACTGAAGCTTTCTTT.

This clone was counted only a few times. The V call is TRBV6-1, the J call TRBJ2-7; perhaps TRBD2 as D (6 bases). The germline V gene has CDR1 MNHNS and CDR2 SASEGT. This CDR3 is built from 11 residues. The V and J ends lost 6 bases and 11 bases respectively, with 14 bases between them. The CDR3 DNA follows: TGTGCCAGCAGCGCCGCGAGGAGGGAGTACTTC. Amino acids: CASSAARREYF.